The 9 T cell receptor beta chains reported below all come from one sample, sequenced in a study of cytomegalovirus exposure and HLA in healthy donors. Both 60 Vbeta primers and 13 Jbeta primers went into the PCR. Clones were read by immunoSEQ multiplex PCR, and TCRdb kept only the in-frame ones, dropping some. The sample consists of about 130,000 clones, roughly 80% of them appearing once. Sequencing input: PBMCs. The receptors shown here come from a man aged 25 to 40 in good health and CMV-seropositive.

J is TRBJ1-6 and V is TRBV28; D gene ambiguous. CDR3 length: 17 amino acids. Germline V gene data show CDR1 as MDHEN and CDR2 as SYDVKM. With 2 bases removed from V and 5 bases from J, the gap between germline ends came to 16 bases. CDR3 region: CASSLRGRLVDNSPLHF. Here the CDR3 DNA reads TGTGCCAGCAGTTTACGTGGGAGATTGGTAGATAATTCACCCCTCCACTTT.

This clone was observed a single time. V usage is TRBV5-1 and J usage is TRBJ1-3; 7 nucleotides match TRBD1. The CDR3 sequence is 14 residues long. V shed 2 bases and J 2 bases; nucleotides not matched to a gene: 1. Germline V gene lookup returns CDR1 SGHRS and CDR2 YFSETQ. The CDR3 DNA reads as TGCGCCAGCAGCTTAACAGGGGCTGGAAACACCATATATTTT. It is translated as CASSLTGAGNTIYF. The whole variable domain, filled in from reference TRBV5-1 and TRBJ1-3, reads KAGVTQTPRYLIKTRGQQVTLSCSPISGHRSVSWYQQTPGQGLQFLFEYFSETQRNKGNFPGRFSGRQFSNSRSEMNVSTLELGDSALYLCASSLTGAGNTIYFGEGSWLTVV.

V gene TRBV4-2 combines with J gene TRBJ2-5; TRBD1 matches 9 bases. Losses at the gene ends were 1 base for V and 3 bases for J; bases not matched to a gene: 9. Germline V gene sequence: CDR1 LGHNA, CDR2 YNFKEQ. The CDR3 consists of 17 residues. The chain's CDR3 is CASSQALPRTGEETQYF. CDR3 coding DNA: TGTGCCAGCAGCCAAGCCCTCCCCAGGACAGGGGAAGAGACCCAGTACTTC.

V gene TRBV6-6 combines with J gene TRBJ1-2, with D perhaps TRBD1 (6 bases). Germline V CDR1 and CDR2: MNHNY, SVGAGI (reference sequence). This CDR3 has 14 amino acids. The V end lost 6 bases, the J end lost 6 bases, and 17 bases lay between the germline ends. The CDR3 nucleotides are TGTGCCAGCAGCCCTTCAGGGGTGGTGAATGGCTACACCTTC. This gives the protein CASSPSGVVNGYTF.

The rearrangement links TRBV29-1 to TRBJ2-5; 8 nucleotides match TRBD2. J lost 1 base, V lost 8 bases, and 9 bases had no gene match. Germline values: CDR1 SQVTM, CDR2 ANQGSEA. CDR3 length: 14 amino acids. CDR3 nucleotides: TGCAGCACAACTAGCGGAGTTAGCCAAGAGACCCAGTACTTC. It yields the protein CSTTSGVSQETQYF. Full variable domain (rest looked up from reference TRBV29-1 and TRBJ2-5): SAVISQKPSRDICQRGTSLTIQCQVDSQVTMMFWYRQQPGQSLTLIATANQGSEATYESGFVIDKFPISRPNLTFSTLTVSNMSPEDSSIYLCSTTSGVSQETQYFGPGTRLLVL.

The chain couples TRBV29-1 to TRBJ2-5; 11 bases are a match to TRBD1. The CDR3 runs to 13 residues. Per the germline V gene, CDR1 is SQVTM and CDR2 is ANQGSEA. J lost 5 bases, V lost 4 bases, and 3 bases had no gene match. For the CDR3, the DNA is TGCAGCGTTGGGAGGGACAGGGGGGAGACCCAGTACTTC. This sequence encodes CSVGRDRGETQYF.

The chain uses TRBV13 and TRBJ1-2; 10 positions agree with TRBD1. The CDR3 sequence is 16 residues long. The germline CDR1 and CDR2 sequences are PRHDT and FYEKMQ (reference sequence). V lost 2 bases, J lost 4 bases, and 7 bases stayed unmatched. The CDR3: CASSLRTGGSSYGYTF. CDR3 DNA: TGTGCCAGCAGCTTAAGGACAGGGGGATCCAGCTATGGCTACACCTTC.

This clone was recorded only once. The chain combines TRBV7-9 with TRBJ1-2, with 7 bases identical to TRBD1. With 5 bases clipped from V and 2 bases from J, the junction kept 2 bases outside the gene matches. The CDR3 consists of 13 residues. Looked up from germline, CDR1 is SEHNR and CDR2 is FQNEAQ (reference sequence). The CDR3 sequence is CASSRDRNYGYTF. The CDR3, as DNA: TGTGCCAGCAGCCGGGACAGAAACTATGGCTACACCTTC.

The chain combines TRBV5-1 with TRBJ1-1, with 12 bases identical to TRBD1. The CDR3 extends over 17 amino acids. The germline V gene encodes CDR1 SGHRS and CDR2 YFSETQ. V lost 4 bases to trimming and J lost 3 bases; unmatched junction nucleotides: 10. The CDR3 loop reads CASSISGTGGLDTEAFF. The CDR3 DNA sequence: TGCGCCAGCAGCATATCCGGGACAGGGGGCTTAGACACTGAAGCTTTCTTT.